This T cell receptor beta chain was recovered during a study of cytomegalovirus exposure and HLA in healthy donors. A multiplex PCR was run with 60 Vbeta primers and 13 Jbeta primers. Method: immunoSEQ multiplex PCR; TCRdb's copy keeps in-frame clones and lacks some. The table has more than 95,000 clones, roughly three quarters seen once. V lost 7 bases, J lost 9 bases, and 16 bases lay in between. CDR3 length equals 13 residues. Per germline, CDR1 SNHLY and CDR2 FYNNEI. The chain links TRBV2 to TRBJ2-1; possible D gene TRBD1, 6 bases. The sample was PBMCs. This clonotype was sampled from a woman in her thirties or forties in good health and CMV-seronegative. The CDR3 region has the DNA TGTGCCAGCATGAAACAGGGTCGGGGTGAGCAGTTCTTC. Protein sequence: CASMKQGRGEQFF. Using reference TRBV2 and TRBJ2-1 for the parts outside the CDR3, the full variable domain is EPEVTQTPSHQVTQMGQEVILRCVPISNHLYFYWYRQILGQKVEFLVSFYNNEISEKSEIFDDQFSVERPDGSNFTLKIRSTKLEDSAMYFCASMKQGRGEQFFGPGTRLTVL.